This entry lists 26 T cell receptor beta chains sequenced from one sample in a study of cytomegalovirus exposure and HLA in healthy donors. PCR employed 60 Vbeta and 13 Jbeta primers. Generated by immunoSEQ multiplex PCR, the TCRdb table keeps only in-frame clones and is missing some. The sample lists 250,000 to 350,000 clones; 80% to 90% were seen once. The source material was PBMCs. The source is a middle-aged man in good health and CMV-seropositive.

This clone showed up just a few times. Here the CDR3 reads CASSLKRASGQETQYF. The CDR3 DNA reads TGTGCCAGCAGCTTAAAAAGGGCTAGCGGCCAAGAGACCCAGTACTTC. V gene TRBV7-9 combines with J gene TRBJ2-5; 7 bases match TRBD2. With 2 bases clipped from V and 1 base from J, the junction kept 7 bases outside the gene matches. The CDR3 extends over 16 amino acids. Looked up from germline, CDR1 is SEHNR and CDR2 is FQNEAQ (reference sequence).

The chain links TRBV5-4 to TRBJ2-7; TRBD2 matches at 7 bases. The length of the CDR3 is 13 residues. In germline, CDR1 is SGHNT, CDR2 YYREEE (reference sequence). V lost 5 bases, J lost 2 bases, and 4 bases stayed unmatched. This CDR3 reads CASSRAGAYEQYF. CDR3 DNA: TGTGCCAGCAGTCGGGCGGGAGCCTACGAGCAGTACTTC.

In this sample, this clone turned up a few times. This chain links TRBV15 with TRBJ2-5; 10 bases fit TRBD2. CDR1 is LNHNV and CDR2 is YYDKDF in the germline V gene (reference sequence). CDR3 length: 14 residues. With V trimmed by 4 bases and J by 9 bases, 8 bases remained unmatched. This CDR3 reads CATSTRTSGSPQYF. The CDR3 nucleotides are TGTGCCACCAGCACCCGGACTAGCGGTTCGCCCCAGTACTTC.

This clone was detected once. The rearrangement links TRBV13 to TRBJ2-3, with TRBD2 matching 9 bases. V dropped 1 base and J dropped 4; count of bases not matched to a gene: 3. The germline gives CDR1 PRHDT, CDR2 FYEKMQ (reference sequence). CDR3 size: 15 residues. The CDR3 region is CASSLEREVPDTQYF. In DNA form, the CDR3 reads TGTGCCAGCAGCTTAGAGCGGGAGGTCCCAGATACGCAGTATTTT. Full variable domain (remainder filled in from reference TRBV13 and TRBJ2-3): AAGVIQSPRHLIKEKRETATLKCYPIPRHDTVYWYQQGPGQDPQFLISFYEKMQSDKGSIPDRFSAQQFSDYHSELNMSSLELGDSALYFCASSLEREVPDTQYFGPGTRLTVL.

The V call is TRBV2, the J call TRBJ1-1; D perhaps matches TRBD1 (6 bases). The CDR3 has 16 amino acids. V was shortened by 2 bases and J by 0 bases, with 13 bases between the two germline ends. The germline V gene encodes CDR1 SNHLY and CDR2 FYNNEI. In nucleotides, the CDR3 is TGTGCCAGCAGTGAACAGGGGCCATACCTGAACACTGAAGCTTTCTTT. It is translated as CASSEQGPYLNTEAFF.

The chain recombines TRBV28 with TRBJ1-2, with D hard to call. V dropped 6 bases and J dropped 7 bases, with 15 bases sitting between them. Per germline, CDR1 MDHEN and CDR2 SYDVKM. The CDR3 contains 13 residues. Here the CDR3 reads CASSRGYVGGYTF. For the CDR3, the DNA is TGTGCCAGCAGCCGCGGATACGTCGGTGGCTACACCTTC.

This clone has a handful of counts. The chain is built from TRBV6-5 and TRBJ2-1, with 13 bases that match TRBD2. The CDR3 runs 16 residues. Germline V gives CDR1 MNHEY, CDR2 SVGAGI. Trimming removed 4 bases from V and 7 bases from J; junction bases left unmatched: 7. CDR3 residues: CASSSPTSGRINEQFF. The CDR3 DNA reads TGTGCCAGCAGTTCTCCGACTAGCGGGAGGATAAATGAGCAGTTCTTC.

The rearrangement joins TRBV29-1 to TRBJ1-1; D is unresolved. From germline, CDR1 is SQVTM and CDR2 ANQGSEA. This CDR3 is 17 amino acids long. Between the trimmed V and J ends, which lost 6 bases and 1 base, there was a span of 24 bases. The CDR3 DNA reads as TGCAGCGTGTCTAGAATCAGAAGACGGCATACGAACACTGAAGCTTTCTTT. It codes for CSVSRIRRRHTNTEAFF.

The gene calls are TRBV2 and TRBJ2-7; 8 bases map to TRBD2. This CDR3 spans 17 amino acids. J gave up 2 bases and V 1 base, and 10 bases lay outside the gene matches. CDR1 and CDR2 from the germline V gene are SNHLY and FYNNEI. The CDR3 DNA is TGTGCCAGCAGTGAAGGTGGGCCAGCGGGGGTGCCCTACGAGCAGTACTTC. Translating it yields CASSEGGPAGVPYEQYF. Complete variable domain (other parts from reference TRBV2 and TRBJ2-7): EPEVTQTPSHQVTQMGQEVILRCVPISNHLYFYWYRQILGQKVEFLVSFYNNEISEKSEIFDDQFSVERPDGSNFTLKIRSTKLEDSAMYFCASSEGGPAGVPYEQYFGPGTRLTVT.

The chain joins TRBV7-2 to TRBJ2-7; the match to TRBD2 covers 9 bases. Germline V lookup: CDR1 SGHTA, CDR2 FQGNSA. The V gene end was trimmed by 2 bases and the J gene end by 4 bases; junction bases not matched to a gene: 9. There are 16 residues in the CDR3. Written as DNA, the CDR3 is TGTGCCAGCAGCTTATGGTCTAGCGGGATCCAATACGAGCAGTACTTC. Amino acid sequence: CASSLWSSGIQYEQYF. Combining the CDR3 with reference TRBV7-2 and TRBJ2-7 gives the whole variable domain GAGVSQSPSNKVTEKGKDVELRCDPISGHTALYWYRQSLGQGLEFLIYFQGNSAPDKSGLPSDRFSAERTGGSVSTLTIQRTQQEDSAVYLCASSLWSSGIQYEQYFGPGTRLTVT.

This clone was seen a handful of times. The chain uses TRBV30 and TRBJ2-7; TRBD1 matches 8 bases. There are 13 residues in the CDR3. V lost 3 bases to trimming and J lost 2 bases; unmatched junction nucleotides: 3. Germline CDR1 and CDR2: GTSNPN and SVGIG (reference sequence). The CDR3 DNA sequence: TGTGCCTGGAGGGCGACAGGGGCCTACGAGCAGTACTTC. As protein: CAWRATGAYEQYF.

The J gene is TRBJ1-6, the V gene TRBV2, with a tentative D call TRBD1 (6 bases). Germline loops: CDR1 SNHLY, CDR2 FYNNEI. CDR3 length: 15 amino acids. Trimming left V 2 bases short and J 7 bases short, with 12 bases between. The CDR3 sequence is CASSERTADNSPLHF. DNA of the CDR3: TGTGCCAGCAGTGAAAGGACAGCCGACAATTCACCCCTCCACTTT.

The rearrangement uses TRBV19 and TRBJ1-1; D is ambiguous. There are 14 residues in the CDR3. Germline V gives CDR1 LNHDA, CDR2 SQIVND (reference sequence). Trimming cost V 1 base and J 0 bases, with 6 bases left between them. The CDR3 DNA sequence: TGTGCCAGTAGTATAGGGCACATGAACACTGAAGCTTTCTTT. Residues: CASSIGHMNTEAFF.

The CDR3 region has the DNA TGTGCCAGCAGTTTACGGGAGGTCTACAATGAGCAGTTCTTC. Its protein product is CASSLREVYNEQFF. The gene calls are TRBV27 and TRBJ2-1, with 7 bases fitting TRBD2. Germline CDR1 reads MNHEY; CDR2 reads SMNVEV (reference sequence). The CDR3 runs 14 residues. V dropped 2 bases and J dropped 3; count of bases not matched to a gene: 1.

The genes are TRBV5-1 and TRBJ2-5, with 7 bases identical to TRBD2. V was clipped by 1 base and J by 2 bases; unmatched bases: 8. This CDR3 is 16 amino acids long. Germline CDR1 is SGHRS and CDR2 is YFSETQ. The CDR3 DNA sequence: TGCGCCAGCAGCTTGCCCCACGGACTAGTTCAAGAGACCCAGTACTTC. This encodes CASSLPHGLVQETQYF.

On this clone itself: A read error may produce the germline difference seen at one junction end. The rearrangement joins TRBV15 to TRBJ1-4; 8 nucleotides line up with TRBD1. From germline, CDR1 is LNHNV and CDR2 YYDKDF (reference sequence). There are 14 residues in the CDR3. CDR3 sequence (DNA): TGTGCCACCAGGAGAGGGGGACAGGCCGAAAAACTGTTTTTT. Residues: CATRRGGQAEKLFF.

The rearrangement uses TRBV7-9 and TRBJ1-2; D remains unclear. V was clipped by 5 bases and J by 0 bases, with 16 bases between them. There are 16 residues in the CDR3. CDR1 and CDR2 (germline): SEHNR, FQNEAQ (reference sequence). The CDR3 reads CASSLTGRGANYGYTF. The CDR3 nucleotides read TGTGCCAGCAGCCTAACCGGACGGGGAGCTAACTATGGCTACACCTTC.

The chain has TRBV9 and TRBJ2-1; TRBD2 is a possible D gene (6 bases). Germline CDR1 reads SGDLS; CDR2 reads YYNGEE. The CDR3 is made up of 14 amino acids. With 6 bases removed from V and 5 bases from J, the gap between germline ends came to 15 bases. CDR3 sequence (DNA): TGTGCCAGCAACTCCGGGACTCCAAACAATGAGCAGTTCTTC. It is translated as CASNSGTPNNEQFF.

This chain links TRBV5-4 with TRBJ2-7, with D possibly being TRBD2 (7 bases). Per germline, CDR1 SGHNT and CDR2 YYREEE (reference sequence). The CDR3 loop spans 17 amino acids. Trimming took 1 base from V and 3 from J, leaving 20 bases between them. This chain's CDR3 is CASSLRAGRGGNYEQYF. The CDR3 bases are TGTGCCAGCAGCTTGAGGGCAGGAAGGGGGGGGAACTACGAGCAGTACTTC.

The chain combines TRBV18 with TRBJ2-7; 7 bases are shared with TRBD2. V gave up 8 bases and J gave up 4 bases; unmatched junction bases: 11. Germline assignment: CDR1 KGHSH and CDR2 LQKENI. The CDR3 is 14 residues long. CDR3 residues: CASTLGGAQYEQYF. For the CDR3, the DNA is TGTGCCAGCACCCTGGGAGGGGCTCAGTACGAGCAGTACTTC.

The genes are TRBV4-1 and TRBJ2-5; D remains ambiguous. CDR1 and CDR2 (germline): MGHRA, YSYEKL. CDR3 length: 13 amino acids. The ends were cut back, 5 bases at V and 4 bases at J, with 11 bases in the middle. The CDR3 loop reads CASSSRPGETQYF. The CDR3 nucleotides are TGCGCCAGCAGCTCCCGACCGGGAGAGACCCAGTACTTC.

The J gene is TRBJ2-3, the V gene TRBV5-1, with 9 bases lining up with TRBD2. Germline V gene lookup returns CDR1 SGHRS and CDR2 YFSETQ. J lost 4 bases, V lost 4 bases, and 4 bases had no gene match. The CDR3 spans 14 residues. The CDR3 bases are TGCGCCAGCAGCCCCGGGACTAGCCCAGATACGCAGTATTTT. This codes for CASSPGTSPDTQYF.

Regarding this clone: The sample holds other DNA sequences that translate to the same CDR3. V is TRBV5-1 and J is TRBJ2-7, with D unclear. CDR1 SGHRS and CDR2 YFSETQ come from the germline V gene. The CDR3 totals 14 residues. With 4 bases removed from V and 0 bases from J, the gap between germline ends came to 11 bases. CDR3 protein: CASSLASGSYEQYF. The CDR3 DNA reads TGCGCCAGCAGCCTGGCCTCCGGCTCCTACGAGCAGTACTTC. Based on the CDR3 plus reference TRBV5-1 and TRBJ2-7, the full variable domain is KAGVTQTPRYLIKTRGQQVTLSCSPISGHRSVSWYQQTPGQGLQFLFEYFSETQRNKGNFPGRFSGRQFSNSRSEMNVSTLELGDSALYLCASSLASGSYEQYFGPGTRLTVT.

The V call is TRBV6-1, the J call TRBJ1-1, with D hard to call. In germline, CDR1 is MNHNS, CDR2 SASEGT. This CDR3 region has 13 residues. V was clipped by 3 bases and J by 0 bases, with 5 bases between them. CDR3: CASSDTLNTEAFF. The DNA of the CDR3 is TGTGCCAGCAGTGATACATTGAACACTGAAGCTTTCTTT.

The rearrangement uses TRBV7-9 and TRBJ1-2; 9 bases fit TRBD1. The V and J ends lost 4 bases and 3 bases, in that order; junction bases with no gene match: 15. Germline loops: CDR1 SEHNR, CDR2 FQNEAQ (reference sequence). This CDR3 spans 18 amino acids. CDR3 sequence: CASSSTWTGALSDYGYTF. The CDR3 DNA reads as TGTGCCAGCAGCTCGACATGGACAGGGGCGCTGAGTGACTATGGCTACACCTTC.

The count of this clone is one. The chain is built from TRBV25-1 and TRBJ2-7; D ambiguous. The CDR3 contains 13 residues. Germline V gives CDR1 MGHDK, CDR2 SYGVNS. Trimming took off 3 bases at V and 0 bases at J, with 6 bases between the two ends. This CDR3 is CASSDSNSYEQYF. The CDR3 coding sequence is TGTGCCAGCAGTGATTCTAACTCCTACGAGCAGTACTTC.